This T cell receptor (beta chain) was identified in a study of post-analysis software for immune sequencing data. The study's findings and limits: Four or five TRBV segments were significantly more frequent in patients than in controls. TRBV5-6, TRBV5-1 and TRBV20-1 were among these segments. Diversity measured as normalized Chao1 was significantly lower in multiple sclerosis patients than in controls. Clustering by F measure revealed strong co-clustering among samples prepared together in one batch.

The TCR beta cDNA libraries carried unique molecular identifiers. TCRdb fed the PCR reads into MiXCR, producing one record per CDR3 protein. The sample holds around 260,000 distinct CDR3 sequences, 35% to 45% seen once. Remarks on this clonotype: The antigen is unknown.

Germline CDR1 is MNHEY and CDR2 is SMNVEV (reference sequence). The CDR3 runs 18 residues. Trimming cost V 5 bases and J 0 bases; bases outside gene matches: 9. Sequenced input: blood. The receptor was isolated from a girl aged 5-17 years with multiple sclerosis. The V and J genes are TRBV27 and TRBJ1-4; 10 nucleotides match TRBD1. The DNA for the CDR3 is TGTGCCAGCAGTCCCGGGGACAGGGGAACTGCAACTAATGAAAAACTGTTTTTT. Translation: CASSPGDRGTATNEKLFF.